This T cell receptor (beta chain) originates from a study of blood T cell repertoires in COVID-19. At the level of the study: There were acute and convalescent COVID-19 samples, and they came from the United States, Italy and Spain. From T cells, B-cell-depleted T cells, or PBMCs came the material, which was cDNA or gDNA.

Authors' analysis steps: Reference gene primer amplification gave estimated nucleated cell counts. TCRdb keeps only in-frame clones here, not all; method: immunoSEQ multiplex PCR. V, J and clone size are those of that table, while D and trimming were read from the DNA. Of around 160,000 clones detected, around four fifths appear once; the ten largest clones hold under 3%. Note on this clone: A junction boundary mismatches the germline segment, possibly from a read error.

The specimen sequenced was peripheral blood. The TCR originated in a woman aged 40 to 55 with active or convalescent COVID-19.

CDR3 sequence (DNA): TGTGCCACCAGCAGAGTCCTCTGGACTTCCCTCCGCTTC. This codes for CATSRVLWTSLRF. The chain has TRBV15 and TRBJ2-7, with D perhaps TRBD2 (5 bases). This CDR3 comprises 13 residues. Germline V gene sequence: CDR1 LNHNV, CDR2 YYDKDF (reference sequence).